This T cell receptor (beta chain) was obtained from a study of T cell repertoires in cytomegalovirus infection. Study in general: Carrying CMV and the relevant HLA type showed in public TCR beta signatures.

Via MiXCR, TCRdb re-called the reads, giving one row per CDR3 protein. This sample yields approximately 150,000 distinct CDR3 sequences, of which 5.5% to 7% are seen a single time; more than 15% belongs to the top ten. This clonotype was recorded many times. The specimen sequenced was PBMCs. The TCR was taken from a human donor in good health (CMV status not recorded). Some clones in this sample may be carry-over from other donors' samples.

The CDR3 protein is CASSSATVNYGYTF. CDR3 DNA sequence: TGTGCCAGCAGCTCCGCGACAGTCAACTATGGCTACACCTTC. The V gene is TRBV7-2, the J gene TRBJ1-2; a possible D gene is TRBD1 (5 bases). Germline assignment: CDR1 SGHTA and CDR2 FQGNSA. The V gene lost 4 bases and the J gene lost 2 bases, with 11 bases spanning the gap. The CDR3 consists of 14 residues. Full variable domain (remainder filled in from reference TRBV7-2 and TRBJ1-2): GAGVSQSPSNKVTEKGKDVELRCDPISGHTALYWYRQSLGQGLEFLIYFQGNSAPDKSGLPSDRFSAERTGGSVSTLTIQRTQQEDSAVYLCASSSATVNYGYTFGSGTRLTVV.